The entry below describes one T cell receptor (beta chain). Its antigen is not identified. The V end was cut by 3 bases, the J end by 3 bases, with 22 bases between. This CDR3 has 18 amino acids. From germline, CDR1 is SGHNT and CDR2 YYREEE (reference sequence). RNA transcripts were the template for amplifying TCR beta CDR3 regions. TCR CDR3 underwent first-round RT-PCR with the HTBI primer set. TCRdb called the multiplex PCR reads again in MiXCR, with one record for every CDR3 protein. The table records around 300,000 distinct CDR3 sequences, roughly 22% of them present only once. This entry comes from a study of T cells in Graves' hyperthyroidism and ophthalmopathy. The study, taken as a whole, reports: Most clonotypes expanded in the thyroid (above 0.001) were also present in blood. The model's output predicted ophthalmopathy at a median of 6.5 months prior to onset.

Sequenced material: blood. The source is a man aged 30 to 39 with Graves' ophthalmopathy. The genes are TRBV5-4 and TRBJ2-1; no clear D gene. CDR3 nucleotides: TGTGCCAGCAGCTCACGAACACTCCTGCTTGGTGGCTACAATGAGCAGTTCTTC. Its protein is CASSSRTLLLGGYNEQFF.